This record looks at one TCR beta chain sequence and its context. The antigen remains undetermined. CDR3 length equals 16 residues. V was shortened by 5 bases and J by 3 bases, with 17 bases between the two germline ends. Germline V gene data show CDR1 as SGHTA and CDR2 as FQGNSA. The data were taken from a study of T-cell reconstitution after alpha-beta-depleted transplantation in children. The study's findings and limits: There were some patients whose high TCRbeta diversity at day 60 came from surviving recipient T cells and thymic progenitors. Expanded clones from the graft, numbering several hundred, reportedly supplied alpha-beta T cells about two months after transplant.

As it was prepared, the TCRbeta library received unique molecular identifiers. MiXCR, applied by TCRdb to the PCR reads, yields one record per CDR3 protein. The table records 300,000 to 400,000 distinct CDR3 sequences, roughly 15% of them present only once. This sequence originates from a male patient aged 2-15 years who had a stem cell transplant for acute lymphoblastic leukemia, so the T cells may come from the graft donor. The sequences come from PBMCs, mostly from graft donor cells, collected 360 days after TCRalphabeta/CD19-depleted stem cell transplant. The chain employs TRBV7-2 and TRBJ1-3; the D is unclear. CDR3 nucleotide sequence: TGTGCCAGCAGCCCTACCGTAGGGCTAATTGGAAACACCATATATTTT. Its translation is CASSPTVGLIGNTIYF.